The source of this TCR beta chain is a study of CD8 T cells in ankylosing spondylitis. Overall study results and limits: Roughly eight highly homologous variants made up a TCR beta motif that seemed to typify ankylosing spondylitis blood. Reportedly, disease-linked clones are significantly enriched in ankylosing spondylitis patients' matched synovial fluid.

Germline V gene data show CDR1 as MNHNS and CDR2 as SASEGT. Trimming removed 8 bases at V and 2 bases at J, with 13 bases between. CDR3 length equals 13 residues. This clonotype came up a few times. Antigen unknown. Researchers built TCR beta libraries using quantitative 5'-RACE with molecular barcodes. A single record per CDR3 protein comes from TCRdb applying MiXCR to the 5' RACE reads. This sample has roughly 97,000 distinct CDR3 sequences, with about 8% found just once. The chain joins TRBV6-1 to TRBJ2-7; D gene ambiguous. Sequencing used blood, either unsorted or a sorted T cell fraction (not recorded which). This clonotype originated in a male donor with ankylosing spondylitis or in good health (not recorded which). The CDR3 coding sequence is TGTGCCAGCTTGTCCGGGCCGACCTACGAGCAGTACTTC. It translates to CASLSGPTYEQYF.